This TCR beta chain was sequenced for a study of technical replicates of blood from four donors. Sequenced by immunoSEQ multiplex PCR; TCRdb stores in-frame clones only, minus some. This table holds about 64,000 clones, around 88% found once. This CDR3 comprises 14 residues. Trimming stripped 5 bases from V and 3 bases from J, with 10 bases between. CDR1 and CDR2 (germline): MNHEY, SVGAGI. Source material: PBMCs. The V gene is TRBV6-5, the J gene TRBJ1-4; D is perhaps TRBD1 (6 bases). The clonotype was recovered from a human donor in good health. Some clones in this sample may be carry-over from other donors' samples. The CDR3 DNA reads TGTGCCAGCAGTAACAGGGTAGCTAATGAAAAACTGTTTTTT. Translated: CASSNRVANEKLFF.